The 10 T cell receptor beta chains reported below all come from one sample, sequenced in a study of early T cells in non-severe SARS-CoV-2 infection. Each CDR3 protein is one row after TCRdb ran MiXCR on the 5' RACE reads. The profile covers roughly 76,000 distinct CDR3 sequences, with about 12% appearing a single time and about 3.9% taken by the ten largest. What was sequenced was whole blood. These receptor sequences come from an adult who was a healthcare worker with PCR-confirmed SARS-CoV-2 infection or an uninfected control (not recorded which).

This clonotype turned up a few times. The chain is built from TRBV6-1 and TRBJ2-1; 10 bases align to TRBD2. The J segment lost 10 bases and the V segment lost 4 bases, leaving 7 bases of the junction unmatched. Germline V gene data show CDR1 as MNHNS and CDR2 as SASEGT. The CDR3 sequence is 14 residues long. The CDR3 DNA is TGTGCCAGCAGTGCCGGACTAGCGGACTGGGAGCAGTTCTTC. This sequence encodes CASSAGLADWEQFF.

This clonotype was found many times. The chain couples TRBV28 to TRBJ2-7; D is undetermined. Germline V gene data show CDR1 as MDHEN and CDR2 as SYDVKM. This CDR3 region has 13 residues. The V gene lost 3 bases and the J gene lost 5 bases, with 11 bases spanning the gap. CDR3 protein: CASSFIGGDEQYF. The CDR3 DNA sequence: TGTGCCAGCAGTTTTATAGGTGGAGACGAGCAGTACTTC.

This clonotype was detected ten times or more. The DNA for the CDR3 is TGTGCCAGCTCACCGGGACGGGATGTTTATGGCTACACCTTC. Translating it yields CASSPGRDVYGYTF. The chain joins TRBV18 to TRBJ1-2, with a weak D call TRBD1 (5 bases). The CDR3 loop spans 14 amino acids. V was clipped by 3 bases and J by 5 bases, with 13 bases between them. CDR1 KGHSH and CDR2 LQKENI come from the germline V gene.

This clonotype was counted a few times. The V and J genes are TRBV20-1 and TRBJ2-2, with 10 bases that match TRBD2. The CDR3 is made up of 16 amino acids. Germline CDR1 DFQATT, CDR2 SNEGSKA (reference sequence). Trimming at V came to 0 bases and at J to 3 bases, leaving 4 bases not matched to a gene. CDR3 nucleotide sequence: TGCAGTGCTAGAGAGACTAGCGGGTTTTACACCGGGGAGCTGTTTTTT. As protein: CSARETSGFYTGELFF.

The chain joins TRBV9 to TRBJ1-5; 7 bases align to TRBD1. The CDR3 covers 15 residues. The germline V gene has CDR1 SGDLS and CDR2 YYNGEE. The J segment lost 3 bases and the V segment lost 4 bases, leaving 7 bases of the junction unmatched. Here the CDR3 reads CASSPTGIYNQPQHF. CDR3 in DNA: TGTGCCAGCAGCCCGACAGGGATATACAATCAGCCCCAGCATTTT.

This clonotype came up a few times. The chain employs TRBV7-2 and TRBJ2-1; maybe TRBD2 (6 bases). The length of the CDR3 is 15 residues. Trimming shortened V by 0 bases and J by 9 bases, and 15 bases separated the two germline ends. Per the germline V gene, CDR1 is SGHTA and CDR2 is FQGNSA. In DNA, the CDR3 is TGTGCCAGCAGCTTAGCGGTCGCGGGAAGGGGTGAGCAGTTCTTC. Translated, it gives CASSLAVAGRGEQFF.

The sample holds many counts of this clonotype. The chain links TRBV7-9 to TRBJ1-1, with 9 bases identical to TRBD1. The V gene's germline CDR1 is SEHNR and CDR2 FQNEAQ (reference sequence). Trimming removed 8 bases from V and 12 bases from J; junction bases left unmatched: 16. The CDR3 has 14 amino acids. CDR3 nucleotides: TGTGCCAGCGGGGGACAGGGACAGTTCGGGAAAACTTTCTTT. Amino acids: CASGGQGQFGKTFF.

This clonotype was counted at least ten times. CDR3 sequence reads: CASSPVRSGELFF. In DNA form, the CDR3 reads TGTGCCAGCAGCCCCGTTCGAAGCGGGGAGCTGTTTTTT. This chain connects TRBV3-1 to TRBJ2-2; no clear D. V was clipped by 4 bases and J by 7 bases, with 10 bases between them. The CDR3 has 13 amino acids. The V gene's germline CDR1 is LGHDT and CDR2 YNNKEL (reference sequence).

Only a few counts were recorded for this clonotype. This chain connects TRBV15 to TRBJ2-1; 13 nucleotides match TRBD2. The germline CDR1 and CDR2 sequences are LNHNV and YYDKDF (reference sequence). The CDR3 totals 15 residues. Germline trimming cut 6 bases from V and 6 bases from J; bases unmatched to any gene: 5. CDR3 nucleotide sequence: TGTGCCACCAGAGGACTAGCGGGAGAAGTCAATGAGCAGTTCTTC. Translated, it gives CATRGLAGEVNEQFF.

With respect to this clonotype: A read error may explain this, as a much larger clone is one base away. V and J are TRBV4-1 and TRBJ2-7; D might be TRBD1 (6 bases). CDR3 length: 16 amino acids. Germline CDR1 MGHRA, CDR2 YSYEKL. This CDR3 is CASSQAPGQTSYERYF. In nucleotides, the CDR3 is TGCGCCAGCAGCCAAGCCCCCGGACAGACCTCCTACGAGCGGTACTTC.